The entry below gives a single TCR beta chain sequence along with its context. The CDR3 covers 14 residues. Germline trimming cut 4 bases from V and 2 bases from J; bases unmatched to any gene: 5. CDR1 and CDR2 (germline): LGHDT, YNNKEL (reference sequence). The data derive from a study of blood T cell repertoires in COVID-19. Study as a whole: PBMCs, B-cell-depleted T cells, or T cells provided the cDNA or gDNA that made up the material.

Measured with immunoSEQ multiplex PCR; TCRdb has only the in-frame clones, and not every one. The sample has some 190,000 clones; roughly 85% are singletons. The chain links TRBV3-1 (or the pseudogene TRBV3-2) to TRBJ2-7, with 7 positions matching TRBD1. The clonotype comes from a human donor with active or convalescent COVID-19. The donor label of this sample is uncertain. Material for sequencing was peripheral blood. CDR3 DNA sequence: TGTGCCAGCAGCCCCTGGGACAGAACCTACGAGCAGTACTTC. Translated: CASSPWDRTYEQYF.